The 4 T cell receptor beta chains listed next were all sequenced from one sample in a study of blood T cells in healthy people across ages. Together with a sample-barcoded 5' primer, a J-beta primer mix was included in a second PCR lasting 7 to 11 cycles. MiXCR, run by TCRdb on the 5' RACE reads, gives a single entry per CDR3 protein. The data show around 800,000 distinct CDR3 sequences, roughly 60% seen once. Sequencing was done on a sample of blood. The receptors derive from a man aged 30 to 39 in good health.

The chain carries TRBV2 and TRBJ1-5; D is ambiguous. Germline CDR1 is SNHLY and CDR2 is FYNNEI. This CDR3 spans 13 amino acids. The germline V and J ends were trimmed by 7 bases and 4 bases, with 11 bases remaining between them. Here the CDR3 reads CASNPGLNQPQHF. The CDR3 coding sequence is TGTGCCAGCAACCCTGGACTGAATCAGCCCCAGCATTTT.

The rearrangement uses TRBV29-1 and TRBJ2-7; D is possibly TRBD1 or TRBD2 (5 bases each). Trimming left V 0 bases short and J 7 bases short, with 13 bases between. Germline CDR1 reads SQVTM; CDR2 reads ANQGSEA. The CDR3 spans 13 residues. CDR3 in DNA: TGCAGCGTTGAAGACACCCCTGGGGGAGAGCAGTACTTC. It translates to CSVEDTPGGEQYF.

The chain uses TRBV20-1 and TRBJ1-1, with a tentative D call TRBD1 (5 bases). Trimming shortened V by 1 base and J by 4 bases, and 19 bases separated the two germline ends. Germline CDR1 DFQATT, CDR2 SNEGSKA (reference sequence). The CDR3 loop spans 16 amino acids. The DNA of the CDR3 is TGCAGTGCTAGAGTGGGGCTGGGCAGTAACGGCACTGAAGCTTTCTTT. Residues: CSARVGLGSNGTEAFF.

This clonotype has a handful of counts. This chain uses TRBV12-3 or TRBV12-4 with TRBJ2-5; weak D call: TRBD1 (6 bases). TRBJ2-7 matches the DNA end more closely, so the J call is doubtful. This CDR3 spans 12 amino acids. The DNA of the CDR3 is TGTGCCAGCAGCCGCAGGGGTTACGAGCAGTACTTC. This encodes CASSRRGYEQYF.